One and the same sample provided the 3 T cell receptor beta chains below, sequenced in a study of blood T cell repertoires in COVID-19. Assay: immunoSEQ multiplex PCR; the TCRdb copy retains only in-frame clones and omits some. The table includes tens of thousands of clones, less than 95% detected once. Sequenced material: peripheral blood. These receptors were taken from a woman aged 40 to 50 with active COVID-19.

This chain uses TRBV7-3 with TRBJ2-3, with TRBD1 as a possible D gene (7 bases). The V end lost 3 bases, the J end lost 4 bases, and 14 bases lay between the germline ends. The CDR3 totals 15 residues. Germline lookup yields CDR1 SGHTA and CDR2 FQGTGA. CDR3 sequence (DNA): TGTGCCAGCAGCTTCTCTCAGGGGGGCGCAGATACGCAGTATTTT. It yields the protein CASSFSQGGADTQYF.

The sample holds one count of this clone. The V call is TRBV6-1, the J call TRBJ1-2; 9 nucleotides align to TRBD1. CDR3 length: 16 residues. The V gene end was trimmed by 4 bases and the J gene end by 6 bases; junction bases not matched to a gene: 12. The V gene's germline CDR1 is MNHNS and CDR2 SASEGT. CDR3 region: CASSGQQGAVSNGYTF. DNA for the CDR3: TGTGCCAGCAGTGGCCAACAGGGGGCAGTTTCCAATGGCTACACCTTC.

J is TRBJ2-2 and V is TRBV6-2 or TRBV6-3; 7 bases align to TRBD1. CDR3 length equals 14 residues. Germline V gives CDR1 MNHEY, CDR2 SVGEGT. With V trimmed by 6 bases and J by 6 bases, 7 bases remained unmatched. Here the CDR3 reads CASSHRTGPGELFF. CDR3 in DNA: TGTGCCAGCAGCCACAGGACAGGTCCCGGGGAGCTGTTTTTT.